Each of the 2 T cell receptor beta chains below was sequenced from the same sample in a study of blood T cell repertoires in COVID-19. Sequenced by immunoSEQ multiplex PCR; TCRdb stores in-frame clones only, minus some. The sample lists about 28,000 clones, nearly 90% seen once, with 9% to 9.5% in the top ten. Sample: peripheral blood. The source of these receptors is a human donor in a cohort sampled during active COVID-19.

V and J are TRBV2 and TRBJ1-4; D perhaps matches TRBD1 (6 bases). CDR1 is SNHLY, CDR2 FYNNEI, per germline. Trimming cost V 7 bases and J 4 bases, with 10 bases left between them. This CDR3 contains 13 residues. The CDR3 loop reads CASNGQSNEKLFF. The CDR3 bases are TGTGCCAGCAACGGACAGAGTAATGAAAAACTGTTTTTT.

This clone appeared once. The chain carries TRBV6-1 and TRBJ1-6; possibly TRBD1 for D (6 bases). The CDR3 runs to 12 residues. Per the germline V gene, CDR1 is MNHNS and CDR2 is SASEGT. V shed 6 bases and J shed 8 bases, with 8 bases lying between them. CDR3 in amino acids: CASRAGDSPLHF. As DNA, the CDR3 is TGTGCCAGCAGGGCAGGGGATTCACCCCTCCACTTT.